This note documents a single TCR beta chain sequence. As yet, its antigen is unknown. Germline-derived CDR1 and CDR2 are MNHEY and SMNVEV (reference sequence). The CDR3 has 15 residues. Trimming removed 1 base at V and 6 bases at J, with 10 bases between. This sample is part of a study of persistence of HIV-infected CD4 T cells. Study at large: Median time on suppressive ART was seven to eight years.

Overlapping HIV-1 Gag 15-mer peptides at around 1 ug per peptide per mL were used. Memory cells lacking CD40L and CD69 with high CD45RO were sorted. Adults with HIV-1 started suppressive ART while chronically infected. The libraries were made with immunoSEQ version 4 in survey mode. The table came from immunoSEQ multiplex PCR; TCRdb's copy has only in-frame clones and leaves some out. In the table there are about 40,000 clones, around three quarters of which are singletons. V and J are TRBV27 and TRBJ2-6; a possible D gene is TRBD2 (5 bases). The TCR originated in an adult man with HIV who was CMV-seropositive. The sequencing here drew on CD4+ T cells sorted from PBMCs after approximately 19-hour stimulation, taken from a patient who received antiretroviral therapy. CDR3 in amino acids: CASSLLGLAANVLTF. The CDR3 nucleotides read TGTGCCAGCAGTTTATTGGGTCTAGCGGCCAACGTCCTGACTTTC.